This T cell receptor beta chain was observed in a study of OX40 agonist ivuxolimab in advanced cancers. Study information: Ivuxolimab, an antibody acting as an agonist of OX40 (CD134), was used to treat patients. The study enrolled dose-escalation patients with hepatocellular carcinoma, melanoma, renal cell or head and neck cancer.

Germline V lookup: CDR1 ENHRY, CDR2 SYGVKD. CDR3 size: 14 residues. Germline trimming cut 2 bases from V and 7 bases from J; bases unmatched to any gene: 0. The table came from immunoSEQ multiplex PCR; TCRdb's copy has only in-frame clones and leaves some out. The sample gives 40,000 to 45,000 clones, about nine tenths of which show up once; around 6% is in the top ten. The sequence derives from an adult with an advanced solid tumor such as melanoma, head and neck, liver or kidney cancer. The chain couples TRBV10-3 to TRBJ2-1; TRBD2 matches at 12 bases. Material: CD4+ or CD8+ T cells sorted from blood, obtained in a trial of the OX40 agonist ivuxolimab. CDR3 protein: CAISEGLAGNEQFF. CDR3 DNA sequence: TGTGCCATCAGTGAGGGACTAGCGGGAAATGAGCAGTTCTTC.